The rows below give T cell receptor beta chains drawn from one sample of a study of control samples from healthy donors and cancer patients. Method: immunoSEQ multiplex PCR; TCRdb's copy keeps in-frame clones and lacks some. Of some 74,000 clones listed, about 83% are singletons. The sequenced sample was blood. These receptors all come from a man in his sixties in good health. Both conserved end residues are part of each CDR3. Each record gives: V gene, J gene, CDR3 protein.

>TRBV30|TRBJ1-2
CALKPRGRAYGYTF
>TRBV5-1|TRBJ2-1
CASSLRREGLDNEQFF
>TRBV5-4|TRBJ2-2
CASSLGTVSTGELFF
>TRBV11-2|TRBJ2-5
CASSPPPGHPGGETQYF
>TRBV30|TRBJ1-2
CAWSTPSGAPSYGYTF
>TRBV24-1|TRBJ2-5
CATSDYRTSGNQETQYF
>TRBV6-6|TRBJ1-1
CASSYSRGTTAFF
>TRBV10-3|TRBJ2-3
CAIRAPADTQYF
>TRBV24-1|TRBJ1-1
CATSGQYTEAFF
>TRBV4-1|TRBJ2-5
CASSQLQGEQETQYF
>TRBV10-2|TRBJ2-7
CASMDPGLAGGYEQYF
>TRBV28|TRBJ2-7
CASSFSAGGRGEQYF
>TRBV10-3|TRBJ2-1
CAISPDNEQFF
>TRBV4-2|TRBJ2-5
CASSHYRTSGGQETQYF
>TRBV9|TRBJ2-2
CASSSAPTNTGELFF
>TRBV19|TRBJ2-4
CASSLSGGNIQYF
>TRBV7-8|TRBJ2-3
CASSFNGFTQYF
>TRBV4-1|TRBJ1-1
CASSQHRGLNTEAFF
>TRBV7-3|TRBJ1-1
CASSLQMNTEAFF
>TRBV2|TRBJ1-1
CASKSDSNTEAFF
>TRBV9|TRBJ2-1
CASSQTVGSGKDEQFF
>TRBV5-8|TRBJ2-2
CASIPPGITGELFF
>TRBV3-1/TRBV3-2|TRBJ1-6
CASSHSGTGKSPLHF
>TRBV18|TRBJ2-7
CASSPGYGEQYF
>TRBV3-1/TRBV3-2|TRBJ1-1
CASSPQGGPGSEAFF
>TRBV28|TRBJ1-1
CASSHTGQGSDTEAFF
>TRBV2|TRBJ1-2
CASSEGVRRTLNYGYTF
>TRBV30|TRBJ2-2
CARKLAGVSNTGELFF
>TRBV27|TRBJ1-1
CASSFYGGGGSNEAFF
>TRBV28|TRBJ2-1
CASSRLTAGNNEQFF
>TRBV7-2|TRBJ2-3
CASSLRGSGSLSDTQYF
>TRBV24-1|TRBJ2-1
CATAGLAGDLYNEQFF
>TRBV4-3|TRBJ2-6
CASSQVSSAGANVLTF
>TRBV4-1|TRBJ2-1
CASSLSRKQFF
>TRBV5-6|TRBJ1-1
CASSSFAAPNTEAFF
>TRBV5-1|TRBJ1-1
CASSGTGVNTEAFF
>TRBV18|TRBJ2-1
CASSPPSSGGAYNEQFF
>TRBV28|TRBJ2-7
CASSLSPGVSREQYF
>TRBV6-5|TRBJ1-5
CASSLGQTNQPQHF
>TRBV27|TRBJ2-7
CASSLYVRGGGAEQYF
>TRBV28|TRBJ1-3
CASSLEGSSGNTIYF
>TRBV11-3|TRBJ2-1
CASSLAPREYNEQFF
>TRBV7-9|TRBJ2-3
CASSSGLAGARTDTQYF
>TRBV7-9|TRBJ1-4
CASSLSGANEKLFF
>TRBV7-3|TRBJ2-1
CASSPLRADSYNEQFF